What follows describes a single TCR beta chain. Germline CDR1 SGDLS, CDR2 YYNGEE. CDR3 size: 14 residues. With 0 bases removed from V and 4 bases from J, the gap between germline ends came to 10 bases. This sample is drawn from a study of control samples from healthy donors and cancer patients. The repertoire was sequenced with immunoSEQ multiplex PCR; TCRdb's copy has only in-frame clones and lacks some. The table shows tens of thousands of clones, with approximately 86% occurring only once. The chain couples TRBV9 to TRBJ2-5; D unresolved. The sequenced sample consisted of blood. This clonotype was obtained from a man in his 60s in good health. CDR3 sequence (DNA): TGTGCCAGCAGCGTAGAATCTCTGGCAGAGACCCAGTACTTC. Encoded protein: CASSVESLAETQYF.